This T cell receptor beta chain stems from a study of T cells in Graves' hyperthyroidism and ophthalmopathy. General observations from the study: Through a model of 13 V-J features, ophthalmopathy was separated from stable hyperthyroidism. Among thyroid clonotypes expanded above 0.001, most also appeared in blood.

The CDR3 loop spans 14 amino acids. Lactation, pregnancy, other autoimmune disease or uncontrolled infection excluded patients. Concerning this clonotype: Antigen: not known. This may arise from a read error, as a much more abundant clone is one base away.

What was amplified from RNA transcripts were TCR beta CDR3 regions. TCR CDR3 regions were first amplified by RT-PCR with HTBI primers. TCRdb re-called the multiplex PCR reads with MiXCR, one entry per CDR3 protein. The sample contains hundreds of thousands of distinct CDR3 sequences, approximately 14% of which appear only once. The sequence derives from a woman aged 45-65 years with Graves' ophthalmopathy. The rearrangement links TRBV12-3 or TRBV12-4 to TRBJ2-7, with TRBD1 identical over 10 bases. The source material was blood. In DNA, the CDR3 is TGTGTCAGCAGTGTAACCGGGACAGGGGACGAGCAGTACTTC. As protein: CVSSVTGTGDEQYF.